A single sample gave rise to the 6 T cell receptor beta chains below, sequenced in a study of early stage breast cancer tumors. Assay used: immunoSEQ multiplex PCR; TCRdb lists only in-frame clones, some missing. The table shows about 53,000 clones, with under 95% occurring only once. Source material: blood. All receptors derive from a person aged 65 to 85 with breast cancer.

The genes are TRBV11-1 and TRBJ2-2, with 12 bases that match TRBD2. The CDR3 covers 17 residues. Germline-derived CDR1 and CDR2 are SGHAT and FQDESV (reference sequence). Trimming at V came to 4 bases and at J to 4 bases, leaving 7 bases not matched to a gene. The CDR3 here is CASSSPTSGRTTGELFF. The CDR3 DNA reads TGTGCCAGCAGCTCCCCAACTAGCGGGAGGACCACCGGGGAGCTGTTTTTT.

The sample holds a few counts of this clone. This chain connects TRBV28 to TRBJ2-7; no clear D gene. Germline-derived CDR1 and CDR2 are MDHEN and SYDVKM. Trimming shortened V by 5 bases and J by 5 bases, and 7 bases separated the two germline ends. The CDR3 has 11 amino acids. CDR3 region: CASSILNEQYF. The CDR3 coding sequence is TGTGCCAGCAGTATACTTAACGAGCAGTACTTC.

The J gene is TRBJ2-5, the V gene TRBV9; TRBD2 aligns across 8 bases. The ends lost 4 bases at V and 3 bases at J; junction bases unmatched: 14. The CDR3 extends over 17 amino acids. Looked up from germline, CDR1 is SGDLS and CDR2 is YYNGEE. Written as DNA, the CDR3 is TGTGCCAGCAGCCCTAAACTGAGCGGGGGTTCCAAAGAGACCCAGTACTTC. Its translation is CASSPKLSGGSKETQYF.

In nucleotides, the CDR3 is TGTGCCAGCAGTTACGGGGACAGCAAAGAGACCCAGTACTTC. Translated, it gives CASSYGDSKETQYF. The chain uses TRBV6-6 and TRBJ2-5; 7 nucleotides align to TRBD1. This CDR3 has 14 amino acids. The J segment lost 3 bases and the V segment lost 2 bases, leaving 3 bases of the junction unmatched. CDR1 is MNHNY, CDR2 SVGAGI, per germline (reference sequence).

V usage is TRBV9 and J usage is TRBJ2-7, with TRBD1 matching over 10 bases. Germline V gives CDR1 SGDLS, CDR2 YYNGEE. The J segment lost 0 bases and the V segment lost 3 bases, leaving 6 bases of the junction unmatched. CDR3 length: 16 residues. The CDR3 loop reads CASSAGQGEISYEQYF. CDR3 nucleotide sequence: TGTGCCAGCAGCGCTGGACAGGGGGAGATCTCCTACGAGCAGTACTTC.

The V and J genes are TRBV5-1 and TRBJ1-5, with 9 bases lining up with TRBD1. Looked up from germline, CDR1 is SGHRS and CDR2 is YFSETQ. Unmatched junction bases numbered 7, after V lost 0 bases and J lost 6 bases. The CDR3 runs 16 residues. The chain's CDR3 is CASSLGGTGFSQPQHF. DNA for the CDR3: TGCGCCAGCAGCTTGGGCGGGACAGGGTTTTCTCAGCCCCAGCATTTT. Complete variable domain (other parts from reference TRBV5-1 and TRBJ1-5): KAGVTQTPRYLIKTRGQQVTLSCSPISGHRSVSWYQQTPGQGLQFLFEYFSETQRNKGNFPGRFSGRQFSNSRSEMNVSTLELGDSALYLCASSLGGTGFSQPQHFGDGTRLSIL.